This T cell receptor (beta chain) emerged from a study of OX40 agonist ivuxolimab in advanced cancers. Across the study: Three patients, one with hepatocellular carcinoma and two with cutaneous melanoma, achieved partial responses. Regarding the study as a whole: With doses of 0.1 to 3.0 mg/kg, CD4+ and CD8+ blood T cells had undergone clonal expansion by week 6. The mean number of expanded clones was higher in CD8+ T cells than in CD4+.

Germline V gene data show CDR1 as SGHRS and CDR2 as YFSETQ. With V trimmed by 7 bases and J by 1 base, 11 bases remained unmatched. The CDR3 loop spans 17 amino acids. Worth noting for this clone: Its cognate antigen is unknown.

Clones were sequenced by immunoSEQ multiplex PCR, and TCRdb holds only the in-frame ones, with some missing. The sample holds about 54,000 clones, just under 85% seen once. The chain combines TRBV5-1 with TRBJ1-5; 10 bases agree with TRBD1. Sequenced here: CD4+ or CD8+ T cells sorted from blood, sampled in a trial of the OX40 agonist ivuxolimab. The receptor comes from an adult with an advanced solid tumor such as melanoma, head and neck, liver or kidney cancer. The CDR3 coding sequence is TGCGCCAGCTCGCTCGGGACAGGGGCATCAAGCAATCAGCCCCAGCATTTT. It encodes CASSLGTGASSNQPQHF.